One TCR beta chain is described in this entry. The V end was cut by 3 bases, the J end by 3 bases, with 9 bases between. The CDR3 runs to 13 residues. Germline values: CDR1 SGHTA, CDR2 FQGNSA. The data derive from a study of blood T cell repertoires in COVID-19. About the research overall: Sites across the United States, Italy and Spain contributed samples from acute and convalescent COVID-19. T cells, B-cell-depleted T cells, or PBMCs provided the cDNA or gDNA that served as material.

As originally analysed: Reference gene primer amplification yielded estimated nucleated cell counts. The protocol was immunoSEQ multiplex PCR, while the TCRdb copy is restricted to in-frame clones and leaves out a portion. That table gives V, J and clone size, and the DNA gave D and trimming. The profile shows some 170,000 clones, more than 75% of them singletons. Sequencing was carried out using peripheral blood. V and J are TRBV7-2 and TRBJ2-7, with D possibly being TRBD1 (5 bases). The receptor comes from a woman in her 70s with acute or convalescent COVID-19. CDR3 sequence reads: CASSFDRNYEQYF. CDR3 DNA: TGTGCCAGCAGCTTCGACAGAAACTACGAGCAGTACTTC. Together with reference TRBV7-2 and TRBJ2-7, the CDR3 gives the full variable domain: GAGVSQSPSNKVTEKGKDVELRCDPISGHTALYWYRQSLGQGLEFLIYFQGNSAPDKSGLPSDRFSAERTGGSVSTLTIQRTQQEDSAVYLCASSFDRNYEQYFGPGTRLTVT.